The 32 T cell receptor beta chains below were found in one sample sequenced in a study of blood T cell repertoires in COVID-19. The repertoire was sequenced with immunoSEQ multiplex PCR; TCRdb's copy has only in-frame clones and lacks some. The data contain roughly 53,000 clones, around 84% of them singletons. Material: peripheral blood. Receptor source: a man aged 50 to 60 with acute or convalescent COVID-19.

This clone was observed a handful of times. The chain recombines TRBV15 with TRBJ2-5; D remains unclear. Germline V gives CDR1 LNHNV, CDR2 YYDKDF (reference sequence). The CDR3 spans 15 residues. Trimming took 0 bases from V and 1 from J, leaving 9 bases between them. The CDR3 protein is CATSREALIQETQYF. The CDR3 coding sequence is TGTGCCACCAGCAGAGAGGCACTAATCCAAGAGACCCAGTACTTC.

The J gene is TRBJ2-2, the V gene TRBV6-4, with TRBD2 identical over 7 bases. The germline CDR1 and CDR2 sequences are MRHNA and SNTAGT. The CDR3 length is 16 residues. The ends lost 2 bases at V and 3 bases at J; junction bases unmatched: 6. CDR3 nucleotides: TGTGCCAGCAGTGACGGCTCTAGCGGAGACACCGGGGAGCTGTTTTTT. Its protein is CASSDGSSGDTGELFF.

The rearrangement links TRBV4-1 to TRBJ2-2; D possibly corresponds to TRBD1 (5 bases). Germline lookup yields CDR1 MGHRA and CDR2 YSYEKL. V was shortened by 4 bases and J by 2 bases, with 11 bases between the two germline ends. This CDR3 is built from 15 residues. The CDR3 DNA reads TGCGCCAGCAGCCTTTTAGGGGCCAACACCGGGGAGCTGTTTTTT. It yields the protein CASSLLGANTGELFF.

The J gene is TRBJ2-1, the V gene TRBV5-6; no definite D call. This CDR3 is built from 12 residues. Trimming pared 2 bases from V and 10 bases from J, leaving 10 bases between. Germline-derived CDR1 and CDR2 are SGHDT and YYEEEE. The CDR3 nucleotides read TGTGCCAGCAGCTTCTCCGCGTCGGAGCAGTTCTTC. It encodes CASSFSASEQFF. Full variable domain (outside the CDR3, taken from reference TRBV5-6 and TRBJ2-1): DAGVTQSPTHLIKTRGQQVTLRCSPKSGHDTVSWYQQALGQGPQFIFQYYEEEERQRGNFPDRFSGHQFPNYSSELNVNALLLGDSALYLCASSFSASEQFFGPGTRLTVL.

The chain has TRBV19 and TRBJ1-1, with D uncertain. The CDR3 runs 13 residues. Trimming removed 5 bases at V and 8 bases at J, with 15 bases between. The germline V gene has CDR1 LNHDA and CDR2 SQIVND (reference sequence). CDR3 amino acids: CASSPSGRREAFF. CDR3 nucleotide sequence: TGTGCCAGTAGTCCGTCCGGCCGGAGGGAAGCTTTCTTT.

V usage is TRBV7-9 and J usage is TRBJ1-4; the D is unclear. This CDR3 is 12 amino acids long. Germline CDR1 reads SEHNR; CDR2 reads FQNEAQ (reference sequence). V lost 2 bases to trimming and J lost 6 bases, with 4 bases between them. For the CDR3, the DNA is TGTGCCAGCAGCTTACGGGATGAAAAACTGTTTTTT. Protein: CASSLRDEKLFF.

The chain joins TRBV27 to TRBJ1-2; D gene ambiguous. There are 15 residues in the CDR3. Between the trimmed V and J ends, which lost 6 bases and 0 bases, there was a span of 14 bases. Germline CDR1 is MNHEY and CDR2 is SMNVEV (reference sequence). The CDR3 region is CASSLRATSNYGYTF. CDR3 in DNA: TGTGCCAGCAGCTTGAGGGCCACCTCTAACTATGGCTACACCTTC.

The chain recombines TRBV7-8 with TRBJ1-3; perhaps TRBD1 as D (6 bases). Trimming cost V 5 bases and J 0 bases, with 14 bases left between them. The germline CDR1 and CDR2 sequences are SGHVS and FQNEAQ. The length of the CDR3 is 16 residues. CDR3 protein: CASSLEDSDSGNTIYF. CDR3 sequence (DNA): TGTGCCAGCAGCCTAGAGGACAGCGACTCTGGAAACACCATATATTTT.

The chain employs TRBV19 and TRBJ2-7; D gene unclear. Germline V gene sequence: CDR1 LNHDA, CDR2 SQIVND (reference sequence). V was clipped by 0 bases and J by 1 base, with 4 bases between them. This CDR3 region has 13 residues. As DNA, the CDR3 is TGTGCCAGTAGTATAGATCGGTCCTACGAGCAGTACTTC. Translation: CASSIDRSYEQYF.

This clone was seen more than once but under ten times. The rearrangement links TRBV4-2 to TRBJ2-7; D unresolved. This CDR3 is 15 amino acids long. CDR1 LGHNA and CDR2 YNFKEQ come from the germline V gene. Trimming left V 0 bases short and J 1 base short, with 10 bases between. CDR3 nucleotide sequence: TGTGCCAGCAGCCAAGATCGCGAACCGTCCTACGAGCAGTACTTC. The encoded protein is CASSQDREPSYEQYF.

The table lists this clone with a few counts. The rearrangement joins TRBV2 to TRBJ1-1, with D uncertain. The V end lost 7 bases, the J end lost 6 bases, and 15 bases lay between the germline ends. The length of the CDR3 is 13 residues. CDR1 is SNHLY and CDR2 is FYNNEI in the germline V gene. In DNA, the CDR3 is TGTGCCAGCATCCGACCACACGGGGCTGAAGCTTTCTTT. This sequence encodes CASIRPHGAEAFF.

This clone was observed a handful of times. The chain combines TRBV16 with TRBJ1-5; D perhaps matches TRBD1 (6 bases). The germline V and J ends were trimmed by 5 bases and 0 bases, with 11 bases remaining between them. The V gene's germline CDR1 is KGHSY and CDR2 FQNENV. There are 15 residues in the CDR3. The CDR3 sequence is CASSMLGGSNQPQHF. CDR3 nucleotide sequence: TGTGCCAGCAGCATGCTAGGGGGTAGCAATCAGCCCCAGCATTTT. Based on the CDR3 plus reference TRBV16 and TRBJ1-5, the full variable domain is GEEVAQTPKHLVRGEGQKAKLYCAPIKGHSYVFWYQQVLKNEFKFLISFQNENVFDETGMPKERFSAKCLPNSPCSLEIQATKLEDSAVYFCASSMLGGSNQPQHFGDGTRLSIL.

As for this clone: Within the sample, other DNA sequences also encode this same CDR3. The CDR3 DNA follows: TGTGCCAGCAGCTTGAGACAGGGGGATGGCTACACCTTC. It translates to CASSLRQGDGYTF. The chain is built from TRBV5-6 and TRBJ1-2; TRBD1 matches 9 bases. V trimming: 1 base; J trimming: 6 bases; junction bases outside the gene matches: 1. Germline V gene sequence: CDR1 SGHDT, CDR2 YYEEEE. The CDR3 is made up of 13 amino acids.

This chain joins TRBV27 and TRBJ2-1; D perhaps matches TRBD1 (5 bases). This CDR3 spans 18 amino acids. Germline CDR1 and CDR2: MNHEY and SMNVEV (reference sequence). V lost 3 bases and J lost 4, with 22 bases in between. The CDR3 DNA follows: TGTGCCAGCAGTTTGGGCCCTAGTAACAGGTGGGGTTACAATGAGCAGTTCTTC. Its translation is CASSLGPSNRWGYNEQFF.

The rearrangement uses TRBV11-2 and TRBJ1-1, with D possibly TRBD1 on 6 matching bases. V was cut by 4 bases and J by 1 base, with 7 bases left in between. Germline CDR1 is SGHAT and CDR2 is FQNNGV. The CDR3 is 13 amino acids. CDR3 bases: TGTGCCAGCAGCTGGGGACAGAACACTGAAGCTTTCTTT. Its translation: CASSWGQNTEAFF.

The CDR3 DNA reads as TGTGCCAGCAGCCCCCGGACTGGCTACACAGATACGCAGTATTTT. This translates into CASSPRTGYTDTQYF. The chain has TRBV7-8 and TRBJ2-3; possible D gene TRBD2, 5 bases. The germline V gene encodes CDR1 SGHVS and CDR2 FQNEAQ. Between the trimmed V and J ends, which lost 5 bases and 2 bases, there was a span of 14 bases. The CDR3 covers 15 residues.

The chain has TRBV24-1 and TRBJ2-7; a weak D match, TRBD1 (6 bases). CDR3 length: 17 amino acids. Germline CDR1 reads KGHDR; CDR2 reads SFDVKD. V gave up 4 bases and J gave up 3 bases, with 21 bases separating them. Here the CDR3 reads CATSDPRQVHLLYEQYF. CDR3 DNA: TGTGCCACCAGTGACCCCCGACAGGTCCATCTCCTCTACGAGCAGTACTTC.

This clone was seen a single time. The rearrangement joins TRBV2 to TRBJ2-5, with TRBD1 as a possible D gene (5 bases). CDR1 and CDR2 (germline): SNHLY, FYNNEI. The CDR3 consists of 16 residues. Trimming took off 1 base at V and 1 base at J, with 13 bases between the two ends. The CDR3 region is CASSEGVYRTQETQYF. The CDR3 region has the DNA TGTGCCAGCAGTGAAGGCGTGTACAGGACCCAAGAGACCCAGTACTTC.

There are a few counts of this clone. The chain has TRBV7-9 and TRBJ1-5; 8 bases line up with TRBD1. V lost 5 bases, J lost 1 base, and 1 base stayed unmatched. CDR1 SEHNR and CDR2 FQNEAQ come from the germline V gene (reference sequence). This CDR3 spans 14 amino acids. Here the CDR3 DNA reads TGTGCCAGCAGCCGGACAGGGAGCAATCAGCCCCAGCATTTT. Translation: CASSRTGSNQPQHF.

This chain connects TRBV7-2 to TRBJ2-1; D may be TRBD2 (6 bases). The CDR3 covers 14 residues. The ends were cut back, 1 base at V and 2 bases at J, with 6 bases in the middle. Per the germline V gene, CDR1 is SGHTA and CDR2 is FQGNSA. The CDR3 nucleotides read TGTGCCAGCAGCTTAGGGAGGGCCTACAATGAGCAGTTCTTC. It yields the protein CASSLGRAYNEQFF.

The chain joins TRBV9 to TRBJ1-2; 7 bases match TRBD1. CDR1 SGDLS and CDR2 YYNGEE come from the germline V gene. Trimming at V came to 7 bases and at J to 1 base, leaving 7 bases not matched to a gene. This CDR3 region has 14 residues. CDR3 sequence: CASPGQESNYGYTF. In DNA form, the CDR3 reads TGTGCCAGCCCCGGACAGGAAAGTAACTATGGCTACACCTTC.

The rearrangement uses TRBV5-1 and TRBJ2-2, with 8 bases matching TRBD1. J gave up 5 bases and V 0 bases, and 3 bases lay outside the gene matches. The CDR3 has 15 residues. Germline V lookup: CDR1 SGHRS, CDR2 YFSETQ. The CDR3 sequence: CASSLDRGSTGELFF. DNA for the CDR3: TGCGCCAGCAGCTTGGACAGGGGGTCTACCGGGGAGCTGTTTTTT.

The chain couples TRBV5-8 to TRBJ1-6, with 9 nucleotides matching TRBD1. Germline V gene lookup returns CDR1 SGHTS and CDR2 YDEGEE. The trim removed 4 bases at V and 9 bases at J, leaving 8 bases unmatched. This CDR3 contains 15 residues. The CDR3 bases are TGTGCCAGCAGCCAATTACAGGGGGCGGCTTCACCCCTCCACTTT. It is translated as CASSQLQGAASPLHF.

The chain recombines TRBV7-8 with TRBJ1-5; 8 nucleotides match TRBD1. There are 16 residues in the CDR3. Per the germline V gene, CDR1 is SGHVS and CDR2 is FQNEAQ. The J segment lost 4 bases and the V segment lost 2 bases, leaving 7 bases of the junction unmatched. CDR3 protein: CASSLRARGLNQPQHF. The CDR3 DNA reads as TGTGCCAGCAGCTTACGGGCCAGGGGGCTGAATCAGCCCCAGCATTTT.

This rearrangement joins TRBV27 to TRBJ2-3; 9 bases line up with TRBD2. V lost 4 bases to trimming and J lost 0 bases; unmatched junction nucleotides: 5. Germline V CDR1 and CDR2: MNHEY, SMNVEV (reference sequence). The CDR3 is 16 amino acids. The CDR3 protein is CASSSSGATSTDTQYF. CDR3 bases: TGTGCCAGCAGTTCTAGCGGGGCGACTAGCACAGATACGCAGTATTTT.

The rearrangement uses TRBV5-1 and TRBJ2-1, with D possibly being TRBD2 (5 bases). CDR1 and CDR2 (germline): SGHRS, YFSETQ. The CDR3 has 14 amino acids. Trimming stripped 3 bases from V and 10 bases from J, with 17 bases between. CDR3 amino acids: CASSWTGSILEQFF. CDR3 coding DNA: TGCGCCAGCAGCTGGACTGGTAGTATTCTCGAGCAGTTCTTC.

The rearrangement joins TRBV3-1 (or the pseudogene TRBV3-2) to TRBJ1-3; possible D gene TRBD1, 5 bases. CDR3 length: 15 residues. Between the trimmed V and J ends, which lost 2 bases and 2 bases, there was a span of 10 bases. Germline CDR1 is LGHDT and CDR2 is YNNKEL (reference sequence). As DNA, the CDR3 is TGTGCCAGCAGCCAACCGGGGGTCGCTGGAAACACCATATATTTT. Its protein is CASSQPGVAGNTIYF.

This rearrangement joins TRBV6-5 to TRBJ1-6, with D perhaps matching TRBD1 (5 bases). This CDR3 has 15 amino acids. The V end lost 7 bases, the J end lost 5 bases, and 15 bases lay between the germline ends. Germline V CDR1 and CDR2: MNHEY, SVGAGI. The CDR3 DNA follows: TGTGCCAGCAATAGGGCAGCGGGGGATAATTCACCCCTCCACTTT. Translated, it gives CASNRAAGDNSPLHF.

The CDR3 protein is CASRREGRYEQYF. CDR3 in DNA: TGTGCCAGCAGAAGGGAGGGGCGCTACGAGCAGTACTTC. The J gene is TRBJ2-7, the V gene TRBV7-2; TRBD2 matches 7 bases. CDR1 and CDR2 (germline): SGHTA, FQGNSA. V lost 6 bases to trimming and J lost 3 bases; unmatched junction nucleotides: 5. The CDR3 covers 13 residues.

The chain is built from TRBV10-1 and TRBJ2-7, with D perhaps TRBD2 (5 bases). V gave up 0 bases and J gave up 1 base, with 10 bases separating them. The CDR3 contains 15 residues. CDR1 and CDR2 (germline): WNHNN, SYGVQD (reference sequence). The CDR3 protein is CASSESIRGSYEQYF. In DNA form, the CDR3 reads TGCGCCAGCAGTGAGTCCATCCGGGGTTCCTACGAGCAGTACTTC.

The CDR3 is CASSLGWAQDTQYF. The CDR3 DNA is TGTGCCAGCAGCTTAGGTTGGGCCCAAGATACGCAGTATTTT. The genes are TRBV11-3 and TRBJ2-3; D gene uncertain. The V and J ends lost 1 base and 5 bases respectively, with 10 bases between them. The V gene's germline CDR1 is SGHNT and CDR2 YENEEA. The CDR3 loop spans 14 amino acids.

This chain uses TRBV28 with TRBJ1-2, with D maybe TRBD1 (5 bases). The CDR3 has 14 residues. Trimming pared 6 bases from V and 3 bases from J, leaving 14 bases between. Germline V gene sequence: CDR1 MDHEN, CDR2 SYDVKM. This chain's CDR3 is CASRLGGADYGYTF. The CDR3 bases are TGTGCCAGCAGGTTGGGGGGAGCGGACTATGGCTACACCTTC.